The sequence of this TCR beta chain was determined in a study of shared clonotypes between healthy human individuals. Authors' methods: Filtering differed since immunoSEQ provided only junctions, with no quality scores. Clones were sequenced by immunoSEQ multiplex PCR, and TCRdb holds only the in-frame ones, with some missing. D and trimming come from the DNA, and the V and J calls and clone size come from that table. Seen here are 1 million to 1.3 million clones, roughly 74% observed once, and the top ten hold 0.6% to 0.75%. The length of the CDR3 is 14 residues. Trimming removed 8 bases from V and 2 bases from J, with 15 bases in between. Looked up from germline, CDR1 is SGHTS and CDR2 is YDEGEE.

The TCR sequence derives from a man between 18 and 29 years old in good health. Some clones in this sample may be carry-over from other donors' samples. The sequencing input was memory CD4+ T cells from PBMCs. The subset was: CD45RA-negative fraction. This chain uses TRBV5-8 with TRBJ2-3, with a possible D match to TRBD2 (5 bases). CDR3 nucleotide sequence: TGTGCCAGTAGAGAGGGCTTCGCCACAGATACGCAGTATTTT. It yields the protein CASREGFATDTQYF.